This T cell receptor (beta chain) appears in the sequencing data of a study of OX40 agonist ivuxolimab in advanced cancers. Study-wide background: An anti-OX40 (CD134) antibody with agonistic activity, ivuxolimab, was administered to patients. While on treatment, patients had intravenous ivuxolimab at 0.01 to 10 mg/kg every 2 weeks. Treatment received earlier with anti-PD-1, anti-PD-L1 or anti-CTLA-4 agents was allowed, and approximately 40% had some. Notes on the study in general: Expanded clones were, on average, more numerous among CD8+ T cells than CD4+.

This CDR3 has 13 amino acids. V dropped 10 bases and J dropped 2; count of bases not matched to a gene: 7. Per germline, CDR1 MNHEY and CDR2 SMNVEV (reference sequence). Regarding this clone: Its specificity is unknown.

Using immunoSEQ multiplex PCR, the repertoire was profiled, and TCRdb retains in-frame clones only, with some absent. This table has 55,000 to 75,000 clones, 80% to 95% appearing once. This sequence originates from an adult with an advanced solid tumor such as melanoma, head and neck, liver or kidney cancer. Source: CD4+ or CD8+ T cells sorted from blood, taken in a trial of the OX40 agonist ivuxolimab. This chain uses TRBV27 with TRBJ2-7; TRBD1 aligns across 8 bases. The CDR3 bases are TGTGCCACCGGGGCAGGGGGCACCTACGAGCAGTACTTC. Encoded protein: CATGAGGTYEQYF.